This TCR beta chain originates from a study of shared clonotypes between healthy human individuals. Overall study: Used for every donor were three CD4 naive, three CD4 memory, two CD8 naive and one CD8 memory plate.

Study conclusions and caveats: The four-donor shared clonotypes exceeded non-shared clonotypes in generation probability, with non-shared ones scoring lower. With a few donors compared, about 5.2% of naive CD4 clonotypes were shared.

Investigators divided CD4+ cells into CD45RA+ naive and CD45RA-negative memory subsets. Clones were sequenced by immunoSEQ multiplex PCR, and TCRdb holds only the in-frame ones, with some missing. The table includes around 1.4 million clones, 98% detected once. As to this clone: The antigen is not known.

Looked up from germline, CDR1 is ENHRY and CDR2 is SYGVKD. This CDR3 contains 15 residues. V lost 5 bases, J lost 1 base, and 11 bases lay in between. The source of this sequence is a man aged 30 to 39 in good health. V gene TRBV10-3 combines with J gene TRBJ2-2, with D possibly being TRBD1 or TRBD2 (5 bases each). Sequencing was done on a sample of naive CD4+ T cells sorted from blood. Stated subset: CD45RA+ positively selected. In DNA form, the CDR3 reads TGTGCCATCAGTCACCGGGGCCGGAACACCGGGGAGCTGTTTTTT. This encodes CAISHRGRNTGELFF.